These 19 T cell receptor beta chains came from one sample sequenced in a study of cytomegalovirus exposure and HLA in healthy donors. PCR used 60 Vbeta primers and 13 Jbeta primers. TCRdb keeps only in-frame clones here, not all; method: immunoSEQ multiplex PCR. The sample table includes roughly 34,000 clones. The specimen sequenced was PBMCs. These receptors all stem from a man in his forties in good health and CMV-seronegative.

The chain uses TRBV4-3 and TRBJ2-7; 7 bases are a match to TRBD2. The V gene's germline CDR1 is LGHNA and CDR2 YSLEER. After removal of 4 bases from V and 3 bases from J, the junction contained 15 bases not matched to a gene. The CDR3 runs 17 residues. In nucleotides, the CDR3 is TGCGCCAGCAGCCTCCATCTTGCCGGGACTATTAACTACGAGCAGTACTTC. Residues: CASSLHLAGTINYEQYF.

This chain joins TRBV19 and TRBJ1-5; the D is unclear. V shed 4 bases and J shed 6 bases, with 10 bases lying between them. Germline CDR1 and CDR2: LNHDA and SQIVND (reference sequence). There are 13 residues in the CDR3. CDR3 nucleotide sequence: TGTGCCAGTAGTACCGTGCAACTTCAGCCCCAGCATTTT. Translated: CASSTVQLQPQHF.

The rearrangement joins TRBV7-2 to TRBJ2-7; D may be TRBD2 (6 bases). Deletions cut 5 bases from V and 7 bases from J, with 15 bases between. Germline values: CDR1 SGHTA, CDR2 FQGNSA. The CDR3 is 13 residues long. The CDR3 protein is CASSPRSGEEQYF. The DNA for the CDR3 is TGTGCCAGCAGCCCTCGATCGGGGGAAGAGCAGTACTTC.

This CDR3 reads CASSYSVVGTQYF. DNA for the CDR3: TGTGCCAGCAGTTACTCGGTGGTCGGGACCCAGTACTTC. This chain joins TRBV6-5 and TRBJ2-5; D is undetermined. Looked up from germline, CDR1 is MNHEY and CDR2 is SVGAGI. The ends were cut back, 0 bases at V and 7 bases at J, with 9 bases in the middle. The CDR3 contains 13 residues.

The chain joins TRBV28 to TRBJ2-7; TRBD2 aligns across 10 bases. After removal of 4 bases from V and 5 bases from J, the junction contained 8 bases not matched to a gene. This CDR3 spans 15 amino acids. CDR1 is MDHEN, CDR2 SYDVKM, per germline. CDR3 protein: CASSSPLAGGDEQYF. As DNA, the CDR3 is TGTGCCAGCAGTTCCCCCTTAGCGGGGGGAGACGAGCAGTACTTC.

The genes are TRBV4-1 and TRBJ2-3; 11 bases map to TRBD2. Per the germline V gene, CDR1 is MGHRA and CDR2 is YSYEKL. CDR3 length equals 22 residues. Germline trimming cut 1 base from V and 1 base from J; bases unmatched to any gene: 19. The CDR3 reads CASSQALGLAGGLHPGTDTQYF. The CDR3 DNA sequence: TGCGCCAGCAGCCAAGCCTTAGGATTAGCGGGAGGGCTCCACCCGGGCACAGATACGCAGTATTTT.

The rearrangement links TRBV7-9 to TRBJ2-5; D might be TRBD1 (6 bases). Per the germline V gene, CDR1 is SEHNR and CDR2 is FQNEAQ (reference sequence). The V and J ends lost 4 bases and 5 bases respectively, with 20 bases between them. The CDR3 spans 16 residues. CDR3 sequence (DNA): TGTGCCAGCAGCTCCCACTCCCAACAGGGAAGGGAGACCCAGTACTTC. Translation gives CASSSHSQQGRETQYF.

V usage is TRBV18 and J usage is TRBJ1-5; D not certain. Germline values: CDR1 KGHSH, CDR2 LQKENI. The CDR3 length is 15 residues. The V end lost 5 bases, the J end lost 0 bases, and 11 bases lay between the germline ends. The CDR3 coding sequence is TGTGCCAGCTCAATCGGGTTGGGTAGCAATCAGCCCCAGCATTTT. Translation gives CASSIGLGSNQPQHF.

This chain links TRBV19 with TRBJ2-5; TRBD2 aligns across 7 bases. CDR3 length: 14 residues. Trimming at V came to 4 bases and at J to 5 bases, leaving 7 bases not matched to a gene. Germline V gives CDR1 LNHDA, CDR2 SQIVND (reference sequence). CDR3 nucleotide sequence: TGTGCCAGTAGTAACCAGGGAGGGGTGGAGACCCAGTACTTC. Amino acid sequence: CASSNQGGVETQYF.

V usage is TRBV15 and J usage is TRBJ2-5, with TRBD2 identical over 8 bases. V shed 0 bases, J shed 5 bases, and the junction held 5 bases outside the gene matches. The CDR3 is 15 amino acids. Per the germline V gene, CDR1 is LNHNV and CDR2 is YYDKDF (reference sequence). The CDR3 nucleotides are TGTGCCACCAGCAGAGATAGCGGGAACTGGGAGACCCAGTACTTC. It specifies CATSRDSGNWETQYF.

The chain links TRBV7-9 to TRBJ2-2; D is unresolved. V was cut by 4 bases and J by 1 base, with 4 bases left in between. This CDR3 region has 13 residues. Germline V gives CDR1 SEHNR, CDR2 FQNEAQ (reference sequence). The CDR3: CASSSGNTGELFF. The CDR3, as DNA: TGTGCCAGCAGCTCAGGGAACACCGGGGAGCTGTTTTTT.

The J gene is TRBJ1-1, the V gene TRBV2; the D gene is possibly TRBD1 (5 bases). This CDR3 contains 15 residues. The V gene's germline CDR1 is SNHLY and CDR2 FYNNEI. V dropped 6 bases and J dropped 1 base, with 15 bases sitting between them. The CDR3 sequence: CASSKWGGENTEAFF. In nucleotides, the CDR3 is TGTGCCAGCAGCAAATGGGGGGGAGAGAACACTGAAGCTTTCTTT.

The gene calls are TRBV4-3 and TRBJ2-2; 8 positions match TRBD2. The CDR3 contains 16 residues. Germline CDR1 LGHNA, CDR2 YSLEER. V dropped 2 bases and J dropped 4; count of bases not matched to a gene: 6. This CDR3 is CASSQQLAGFTGELFF. The DNA of the CDR3 is TGCGCCAGCAGCCAACAGCTAGCGGGTTTCACCGGGGAGCTGTTTTTT.

J is TRBJ2-7 and V is TRBV30; 13 bases are shared with TRBD2. Germline V CDR1 and CDR2: GTSNPN, SVGIG (reference sequence). The CDR3 length is 15 residues. The V segment lost 2 bases and the J segment 6 bases; nucleotides outside the gene matches: 7. The CDR3 nucleotides read TGTGCCTGGAGTTCAACCCGGACTAGCGGGAGCGAGCAGTACTTC. As protein: CAWSSTRTSGSEQYF.

J is TRBJ2-7 and V is TRBV4-1; 10 bases are shared with TRBD2. Germline V gene lookup returns CDR1 MGHRA and CDR2 YSYEKL. This CDR3 contains 13 residues. V shed 3 bases, J shed 5 bases, and the junction held 1 base outside the gene matches. The CDR3 nucleotides read TGCGCCAGCAGCCAGCTAGCGGGAGACGAGCAGTACTTC. Amino acid sequence: CASSQLAGDEQYF.

The chain links TRBV28 to TRBJ2-3, with TRBD1 matching over 10 bases. The CDR3 has 15 amino acids. Unmatched junction bases numbered 7, after V lost 6 bases and J lost 4 bases. Germline CDR1 is MDHEN and CDR2 is SYDVKM. CDR3 in amino acids: CASRQGTGEADTQYF. The CDR3 coding sequence is TGTGCCAGCAGGCAAGGGACAGGGGAGGCAGATACGCAGTATTTT. The full variable domain, completed using reference TRBV28 and TRBJ2-3, is DVKVTQSSRYLVKRTGEKVFLECVQDMDHENMFWYRQDPGLGLRLIYFSYDVKMKEKGDIPEGYSVSREKKERFSLILESASTNQTSMYLCASRQGTGEADTQYFGPGTRLTVL.

The V call is TRBV19, the J call TRBJ2-5, with 9 bases lining up with TRBD1. Germline assignment: CDR1 LNHDA and CDR2 SQIVND (reference sequence). With V trimmed by 3 bases and J by 1 base, 6 bases remained unmatched. The CDR3 totals 16 residues. The CDR3 loop is CASSIGTGNPQETQYF. For the CDR3, the DNA is TGTGCCAGTAGTATTGGGACAGGGAACCCCCAAGAGACCCAGTACTTC.

This chain links TRBV6-5 with TRBJ2-3; maybe TRBD2 (6 bases). CDR1 MNHEY and CDR2 SVGAGI come from the germline V gene. The CDR3 loop spans 14 amino acids. V lost 6 bases, J lost 4 bases, and 14 bases lay in between. The CDR3 nucleotides read TGTGCCAGCAGCCGCGGACTACTCGCAGATACGCAGTATTTT. It encodes CASSRGLLADTQYF.

The V gene is TRBV5-4, the J gene TRBJ1-2, with 9 positions matching TRBD1. The trim removed 0 bases at V and 6 bases at J, leaving 3 bases unmatched. CDR1 is SGHNT, CDR2 YYREEE, per germline (reference sequence). CDR3 size: 14 residues. CDR3 nucleotide sequence: TGTGCCAGCAGCTTGGTTGGGACAGGGCATGGCTACACCTTC. Protein: CASSLVGTGHGYTF.